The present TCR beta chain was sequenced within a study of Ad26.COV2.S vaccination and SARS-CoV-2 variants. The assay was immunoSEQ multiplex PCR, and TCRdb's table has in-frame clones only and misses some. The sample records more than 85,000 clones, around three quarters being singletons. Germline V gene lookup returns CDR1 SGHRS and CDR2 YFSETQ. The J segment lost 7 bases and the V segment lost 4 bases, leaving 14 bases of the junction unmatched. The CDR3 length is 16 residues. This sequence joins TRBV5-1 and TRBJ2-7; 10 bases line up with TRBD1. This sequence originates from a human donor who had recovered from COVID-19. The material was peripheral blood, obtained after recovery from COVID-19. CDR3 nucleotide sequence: TGCGCCAGCAGCCCCGGGACAGGGGAATCGCCTCGAGAGCAGTACTTC. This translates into CASSPGTGESPREQYF.